The TCR beta chain described here comes from a study of T cell repertoires in cytomegalovirus infection (dated by TCRdb to the late 2010s). Notes on the research overall: Alongside well-studied HLA-B-restricted epitopes, the peptide stimulations were aimed at recently identified HLA-C-restricted CMV epitopes, whose presentation resists viral immunomodulation. Donor HLA type was relevant to the analysis, because carriage of CMV infection together with the matching HLA type was indicated by public TCR beta signatures. Study-wide findings and limitations: In both this cohort and an independent cohort of more than 350 donors, the cumulative frequency of public TCR beta family members distinguished carriers of CMV infection plus the relevant HLA type. The ex vivo response was dominated by HLA-C-restricted CMV-specific TCR beta clonotypes, which also provided the single most frequent clonotype in two of eight donors.

The reads were generated on an Illumina HiSeq 1500. The public reads were reanalyzed by TCRdb: fastp trimming at Q25, MiXCR alignment, in-frame beta chains only. Identical CDR3 protein sequences are pooled into one entry, listed with their most common genes and DNA. The sample yields hundreds of thousands of distinct CDR3 sequences; around 35% were counted once. Clones ranked in the top ten supply 15% to 20% of the sample. Read against the paper, the sample's treatment or condition label means: in vitro stimulation with specific CMV peptide epitopes to enrich CMV-specific T cells. Cut back by 2 bases and 6 bases, the V and J ends lie 8 bases apart. Looking up the germline V gene (reference sequence) yields CDR1 MNHEY and CDR2 SMNVEV. From its cysteine to its phenylalanine, the CDR3 spans 13 amino acids. Just CDR3 DNA is preserved here, 39 bases in frame from base 1. Note on this clonotype: No antigen is known for it. No qualities accompany the bases; no much larger clone lies one base away.

The sample in question was cultured PBMCs, obtained from culture after CMV antigen stimulation. This TCR came from a human donor in good health (CMV status not recorded). Some clones in this sample may be carry-over from other donors' samples. The sequence is built from TRBV27 and TRBJ1-5, with the D gene not confidently named. The CDR3 is CASSLSISQPQHF. At the DNA level, the sequence is TGTGCCAGCAGTTTAAGTATTAGTCAGCCCCAGCATTTT.